This TCR beta chain was sequenced in a study of cytomegalovirus exposure and HLA in healthy donors (dated by TCRdb to about 2017). Broadly, across the study: The roughly 700 repertoires of the first cohort and the 95 to 150 validation repertoires were produced on the same platform, according to a later analysis. The study was designed to test whether signatures of past pathogen exposure could be identified by cataloging public T cell receptors. Besides the first cohort of roughly 700 subjects, a separate validation cohort made up of around 120 different subjects was used. To predict cytomegalovirus infection status, the study brought together high-throughput TCR immunosequencing, statistical association of individual TCRs with disease status, and machine learning. On the study overall, not on this receptor specifically: In vitro tests confirmed that a few of the cytomegalovirus-associated TCR beta chains recognize cytomegalovirus antigens. According to the authors, the approach could potentially be generalized to other disease states and immunological phenotypes. Cytomegalovirus status was reported to be diagnosed by the classifier with high specificity and sensitivity in both the original and validation cohorts. Most TCR sequences were observed very rarely across donors, whereas some public TCRs were present in many individuals. A later analysis lacked HLA typing for the validation cohort, so it scored co-occurrence in that cohort across all 130 or so repertoires. The study gave a list of 150 to 200 TCR beta chains associated with cytomegalovirus. Of the cluster scores, 94% were above 0 in a later analysis, which found that TCRs clustered in the first cohort also tended to co-occur in the 95 to 150 validation repertoires.

Libraries were constructed by the immunoSEQ multiplex PCR assay. In the authors' own workflow: To diagnose cytomegalovirus status from the catalog of TCR beta chain sequences, a statistical classification framework was built. The source is immuneACCESS, and TCRdb retained only in-frame sequences with V and J called. Part of the clones is not carried over; for the studies checked, unresolved V genes explain less than half of this, and the remainder is unexplained. V, J and clone size were drawn from that table, and D and trimming were deduced from the DNA. The sample table records 60,000 or so clones; roughly nine tenths of these occur just once. Roughly 1.3% of the sample belongs to the ten largest clones. CDR1 and CDR2, looked up from the germline V gene, are SGDLS and YYNGEE. The CDR3 runs 14 residues from the cysteine to the phenylalanine. CDR3 DNA only is kept here, 42 bases in frame from base 1. For this chain, trimming is 0 bases at the V end and 6 bases at the J end, and the number of junction bases without a gene match is 2.

The donors belonged to the validation cohort of over a hundred subjects, which was separate from the approximately 700-subject first cohort. A remark on this clone: The target of this receptor is not known. Base qualities are not at hand, and no much larger clone is one base apart.

The specimen sequenced was PBMCs. The TCR sequence derives from a young woman in good health and CMV-seronegative. The chain uses TRBV9 and TRBJ2-7, with 11 bases matching TRBD2. CDR3 region: CASSVGLAGREQYF. The nucleotide sequence reads as follows: TGTGCCAGCAGCGTAGGACTAGCGGGACGCGAGCAGTACTTC.